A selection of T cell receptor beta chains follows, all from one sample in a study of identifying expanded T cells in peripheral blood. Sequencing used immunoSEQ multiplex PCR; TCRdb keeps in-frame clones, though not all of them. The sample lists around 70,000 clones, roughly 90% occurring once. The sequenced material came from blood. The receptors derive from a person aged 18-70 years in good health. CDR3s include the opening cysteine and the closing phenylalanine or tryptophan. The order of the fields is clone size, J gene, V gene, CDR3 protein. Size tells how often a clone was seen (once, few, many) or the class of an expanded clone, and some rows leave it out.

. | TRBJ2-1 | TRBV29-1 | CSVGPPRTYNEQFF
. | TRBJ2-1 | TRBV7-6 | CASSNRDRDNEQFF
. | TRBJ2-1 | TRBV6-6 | CASSYLGTIDPNEQFF
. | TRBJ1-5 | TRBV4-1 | CASSQERSTTQHF
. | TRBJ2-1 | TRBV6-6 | CASNLGGTVHNEQFF
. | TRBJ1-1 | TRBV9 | CASSPRGQGNTEAFF
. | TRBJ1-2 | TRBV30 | CAWSLDSIGYTF
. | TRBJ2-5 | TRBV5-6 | CASSLGTEETQYF
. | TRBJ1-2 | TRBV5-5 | CASSLESRLNYGYTF
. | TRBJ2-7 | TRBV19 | CASSWGTGYEQYF
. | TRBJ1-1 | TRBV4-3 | CASSHTEGAEAFF
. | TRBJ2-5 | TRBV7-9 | CASSLAGGGETQYF
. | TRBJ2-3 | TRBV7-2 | CASSLSQGAGDTQYF
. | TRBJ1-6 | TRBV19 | CATNTESSYNSPLHF
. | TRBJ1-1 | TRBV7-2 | CASSNGGTEAFF
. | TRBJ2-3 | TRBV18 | CASSPRVSGSVDTQYF
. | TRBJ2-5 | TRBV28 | CASCIAGRETQYF
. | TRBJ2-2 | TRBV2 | CASSKTASGGGNTGELFF
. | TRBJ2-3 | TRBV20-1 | CSALTDTQYF
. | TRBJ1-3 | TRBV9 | CASSARTGSGNTIYF
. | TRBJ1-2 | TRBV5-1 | CASRGNYGYTF
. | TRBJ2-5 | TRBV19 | CASSPRLAGGGETQYF
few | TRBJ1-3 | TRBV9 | CASSVGLSGNTIYF
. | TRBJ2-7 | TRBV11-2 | CASSLVPGYEQYF
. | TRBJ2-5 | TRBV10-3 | CAISPSGSGQETQYF
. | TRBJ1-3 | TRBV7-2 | CASSSTSDRAGNTIYF
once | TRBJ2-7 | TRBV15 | CATSREWGSPYEQYF
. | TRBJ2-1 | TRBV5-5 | CAVRAGHNEQFF
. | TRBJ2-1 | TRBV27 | CASRGLADNEQFF
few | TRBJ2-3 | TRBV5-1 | CASSLGGVDTQYF
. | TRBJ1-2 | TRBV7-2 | CASSLGAMEAVYGYTF
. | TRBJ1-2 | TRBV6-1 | CASSEVRDDLYGYTF
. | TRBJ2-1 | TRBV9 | CASSVVSGGHDEQFF
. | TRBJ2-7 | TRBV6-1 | CASRTSGSYEQYF
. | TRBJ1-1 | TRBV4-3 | CASSQDSGIGTEAFF
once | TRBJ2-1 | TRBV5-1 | CASNLQGSSSYNEQFF
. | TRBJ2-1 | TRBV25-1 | CASRESSYNEQFF
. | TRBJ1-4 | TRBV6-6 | CATGQIFNEKLFF
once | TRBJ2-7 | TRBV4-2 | CASSQEGGVEQYF
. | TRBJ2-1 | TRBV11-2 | CASSFGGLYNEQFF
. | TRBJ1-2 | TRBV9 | CASSIQGAGGGYTF
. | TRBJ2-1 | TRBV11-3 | CASSYGTSGVYNEQFF
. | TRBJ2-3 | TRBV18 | CASSPLAGDQDTQYF
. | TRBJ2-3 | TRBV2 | CASKGGSGGTDTQYF
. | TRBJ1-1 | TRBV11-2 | CASSLVGSEAFF
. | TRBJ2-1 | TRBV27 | CASSYRGPDDNEQFF
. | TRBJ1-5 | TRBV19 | CASSHPGGGYNQPQHF
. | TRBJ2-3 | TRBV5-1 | CASRAGVGTDTQYF
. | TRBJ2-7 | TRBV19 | CASRGSPYEQYF
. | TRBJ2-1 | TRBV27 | CASSLARGAYNEQFF
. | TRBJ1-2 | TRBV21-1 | CASTTKGLHYGYTF